This is a list of T cell receptor beta chains from one sample in a study of blood T cell repertoires in COVID-19. Sequencing used immunoSEQ multiplex PCR; TCRdb keeps in-frame clones, though not all of them. The sample consists of about 140,000 clones, about nine tenths of them appearing once. The material sequenced was peripheral blood. The receptors come from a man in his fifties who had recovered from COVID-19. The CDR3 runs from the conserved cysteine through the conserved F or W. The order of the fields is clone size, V gene, J gene, D gene, CDR3 DNA, CDR3 protein. A D gene is named only where the DNA matches it firmly. A clone size is listed for some rows: how often the clone was seen (once, few, many), or a class if it is expanded.

size: -; V: TRBV10-3; J: TRBJ1-5; D: TRBD1; DNA: TGTGCCATCAGTGAGTCTCTGGGACAGGTGAACAATCAGCCCCAGCATTTT; CDR3: CAISESLGQVNNQPQHF
size: -; V: TRBV5-4; J: TRBJ2-4; D: -; DNA: TGTGCCAGCAGCTTGGCGTTGGGGGGTTTACTAGCCAAAAACATTCAGTACTTC; CDR3: CASSLALGGLLAKNIQYF
size: -; V: TRBV2; J: TRBJ2-4; D: TRBD1; DNA: TGTGCCAGCAGTGAGGATTGGCAGGGGGCGAACATTCAGTACTTC; CDR3: CASSEDWQGANIQYF
size: -; V: TRBV10-3; J: TRBJ2-7; D: TRBD2; DNA: TGTGCCATCACCCGGAGTGAGGGTAGCGGGGGGGATTTAGGCCAGCAGTACTTC; CDR3: CAITRSEGSGGDLGQQYF
size: few; V: TRBV2; J: TRBJ1-2; D: -; DNA: TGTGCCAGCAGTGAAGCGCCCAGGGGTGGCTACACCTTC; CDR3: CASSEAPRGGYTF
size: -; V: TRBV6-5; J: TRBJ2-1; D: -; DNA: TGTGCCAGCAGTTACGCGGGGAGCTCCTACAATGAGCAGTTCTTC; CDR3: CASSYAGSSYNEQFF
size: once; V: TRBV19; J: TRBJ1-5; D: TRBD1; DNA: TGTGCCAGTAGTTCCCGGACAGGGGGCAACCAGCCCCAGCATTTT; CDR3: CASSSRTGGNQPQHF
size: many; V: TRBV4-3; J: TRBJ1-1; D: -; DNA: TGCGCCAGCAGCCAATCCGAAGATCTATTTAACACTGAAGCTTTCTTT; CDR3: CASSQSEDLFNTEAFF
size: -; V: TRBV2; J: TRBJ2-7; D: -; DNA: TGTGCCAGCAAACGGAGAACCTACGAGCAGTACTTC; CDR3: CASKRRTYEQYF
size: -; V: TRBV7-9; J: TRBJ2-2; D: TRBD1; DNA: TGTGCCAGCAGCTTACGACAGGGTGGAACCGGGGAGCTGTTTTTT; CDR3: CASSLRQGGTGELFF
size: -; V: TRBV7-2; J: TRBJ2-7; D: TRBD1; DNA: TGTGCCAGCAGCCCCGGACAGGGGAGATACGAGCAGTACTTC; CDR3: CASSPGQGRYEQYF
size: -; V: TRBV5-4; J: TRBJ2-5; D: -; DNA: TGTGCCAGCAGCTTGGATTCACTGTACCAAGAGACCCAGTACTTC; CDR3: CASSLDSLYQETQYF
size: -; V: TRBV7-2; J: TRBJ1-5; D: TRBD1; DNA: TGTGCCAGCAGCCCCCAAGACAGGGGAGATCAGCCCCAGCATTTT; CDR3: CASSPQDRGDQPQHF
size: once; V: TRBV30; J: TRBJ2-5; D: TRBD1; DNA: TGTGCCTGGGGGACAGGGGGCGCACAGACCCAGTACTTC; CDR3: CAWGTGGAQTQYF
size: -; V: TRBV19; J: TRBJ1-1; D: TRBD1; DNA: TGTGCCAGTACCCCGACAGGGGGATACACTGAAGCTTTCTTT; CDR3: CASTPTGGYTEAFF
size: -; V: TRBV5-1; J: TRBJ1-5; D: -; DNA: TGCGCCAGCAGCTTGGACGGGGACAATCAGCCCCAGCATTTT; CDR3: CASSLDGDNQPQHF
size: -; V: TRBV18; J: TRBJ1-3; D: TRBD1; DNA: TGTGCCAGCTCACCACGGGACAGCTCTGGAAACACCATATATTTT; CDR3: CASSPRDSSGNTIYF
size: -; V: TRBV18; J: TRBJ2-2; D: TRBD1; DNA: TGTGCCAGCTCACCGCGACAGGGGTCGGACACCGGGGAGCTGTTTTTT; CDR3: CASSPRQGSDTGELFF
size: -; V: TRBV30; J: TRBJ1-2; D: TRBD1; DNA: TGTGCCTGGAGTACGACAGGGTTGGGCTACACCTTC; CDR3: CAWSTTGLGYTF
size: -; V: TRBV9; J: TRBJ2-1; D: TRBD2; DNA: TGTGCCAGCAGCGGACTAGCGGATGAGCAGTTCTTC; CDR3: CASSGLADEQFF
size: -; V: TRBV9; J: TRBJ2-3; D: TRBD2; DNA: TGTGCCAGCAGCGTAAGTGGTAGCGGGGGGCTGCACACAGATACGCAGTATTTT; CDR3: CASSVSGSGGLHTDTQYF
size: -; V: TRBV18; J: TRBJ1-1; D: -; DNA: TGTGCCAGCTCACCAAACAGGGCGAACACTGAAGCTTTCTTT; CDR3: CASSPNRANTEAFF
size: -; V: TRBV7-8; J: TRBJ1-2; D: -; DNA: TGTGCCAGCAGCTTATTGTTCCAGGGGTCAAATAACTATGGCTACACCTTC; CDR3: CASSLLFQGSNNYGYTF
size: -; V: TRBV11-3; J: TRBJ2-3; D: TRBD1; DNA: TGTGCCAGCAGCCTAGGACAGGGAGATGGAACAAATACGCAGTATTTT; CDR3: CASSLGQGDGTNTQYF
size: -; V: TRBV18; J: TRBJ1-2; D: -; DNA: TGTGCCAGCTCAACCAGGGAGGGGTCTAACTATGGCTACACCTTC; CDR3: CASSTREGSNYGYTF
size: -; V: TRBV18; J: TRBJ1-1; D: TRBD1; DNA: TGTGCCAGCTCACCCGACAGGGGTCCGAACACTGAAGCTTTCTTT; CDR3: CASSPDRGPNTEAFF
size: once; V: TRBV7-9; J: TRBJ2-5; D: TRBD1; DNA: TGTGCCAGCAGCTCGGGACAGGGGGCGAGGGGGCAAGAGACCCAGTACTTC; CDR3: CASSSGQGARGQETQYF
size: -; V: TRBV7-2; J: TRBJ1-4; D: -; DNA: TGTGCCAGCAGCTTAGCGAGTGGAAAACTGTTTTTT; CDR3: CASSLASGKLFF
size: -; V: TRBV27; J: TRBJ2-7; D: TRBD1; DNA: TGTGCCAGCAGTCCCGGCCGGGACAGGGCCTACGAGCAGTACTTC; CDR3: CASSPGRDRAYEQYF
size: -; V: TRBV7-2; J: TRBJ1-1; D: TRBD1; DNA: TGTGCCAGCACCCTGAGGACAGGGCAGAACACTGAAGCTTTCTTT; CDR3: CASTLRTGQNTEAFF
size: -; V: TRBV6-2/TRBV6-3; J: TRBJ1-2; D: TRBD1; DNA: TGTGCCAGCAGCCCCGGACAGGTACACTATGGCTACACCTTC; CDR3: CASSPGQVHYGYTF
size: few; V: TRBV7-9; J: TRBJ1-6; D: -; DNA: TGTGCCAGCAGCTTAGGGACAAATTCACCCCTCCACTTT; CDR3: CASSLGTNSPLHF
size: -; V: TRBV12-5; J: TRBJ2-1; D: -; DNA: TGTGCTAGTGGTCCCCAGTACATGGGGGCCAATGAGCAGTTCTTC; CDR3: CASGPQYMGANEQFF
size: -; V: TRBV24-1; J: TRBJ2-3; D: TRBD1; DNA: TGTGCCACCAGTGATCCCCGACAGGGGGTCACAGATACGCAGTATTTT; CDR3: CATSDPRQGVTDTQYF
size: -; V: TRBV5-4; J: TRBJ2-1; D: TRBD1; DNA: TGTGCCAGCAGCGCAGACAGGGTCAATGAGCAGTTCTTC; CDR3: CASSADRVNEQFF
size: -; V: TRBV2; J: TRBJ1-5; D: TRBD1; DNA: TGTGCCAGCAGCGGACAGGTTAGCAATCAGCCCCAGCATTTT; CDR3: CASSGQVSNQPQHF
size: -; V: TRBV28; J: TRBJ2-5; D: -; DNA: TGTGCCAGCAGTCCGACCCGCCGTTGGCTAAGCGGGGAGACCCAGTACTTC; CDR3: CASSPTRRWLSGETQYF
size: -; V: TRBV4-2; J: TRBJ1-2; D: TRBD1; DNA: TGTGCCAGCAGCCTCGCCAGGGGACAGGGGGCGTCGGGCTACACCTTC; CDR3: CASSLARGQGASGYTF
size: -; V: TRBV19; J: TRBJ1-5; D: TRBD1; DNA: TGTGCCAGTAATCGGGACAGCTCTAGCAATCAGCCCCAGCATTTT; CDR3: CASNRDSSSNQPQHF
size: -; V: TRBV11-1; J: TRBJ1-2; D: TRBD1; DNA: TGTGCCAGCAGCACTCCGGGACAGGGAGACTATGGCTACACCTTC; CDR3: CASSTPGQGDYGYTF
size: -; V: TRBV21-1; J: TRBJ2-7; D: -; DNA: TGTGCCAGCAGCAAAGATGCCCTATTGCACGAGCAGTACTTC; CDR3: CASSKDALLHEQYF
size: -; V: TRBV5-4; J: TRBJ2-7; D: -; DNA: TGTGCCAGCAGCTTGGGAGTAGCCAACCTTTACGAGCAGTACTTC; CDR3: CASSLGVANLYEQYF
size: -; V: TRBV9; J: TRBJ2-1; D: TRBD2; DNA: TGTGCCAGCAGCGTAGACAGCGGGGGGGCCGTGAATGAGCAGTTCTTC; CDR3: CASSVDSGGAVNEQFF
size: -; V: TRBV5-1; J: TRBJ1-4; D: -; DNA: TGCGCCAGCAGCGTGGACAGAGCAACTAATGAAAAACTGTTTTTT; CDR3: CASSVDRATNEKLFF
size: -; V: TRBV11-3; J: TRBJ2-2; D: TRBD2; DNA: TGTGCCAGCAGCCCAGGGACTAGCAGAAACACCGGGGAGCTGTTTTTT; CDR3: CASSPGTSRNTGELFF
size: -; V: TRBV5-4; J: TRBJ2-5; D: -; DNA: TGTGCCAGCAGCCAACAAGAGACCCAGTACTTC; CDR3: CASSQQETQYF
size: -; V: TRBV29-1; J: TRBJ1-1; D: -; DNA: TGCAGCGTTGGCCAGAATCCAACCCACGGCGGAGCTTTCTTT; CDR3: CSVGQNPTHGGAFF
size: once; V: TRBV7-2; J: TRBJ2-7; D: TRBD2; DNA: TGTGCCAGCAGCCTCAGCGGGGGGGCCGCCTACGAGCAGTACTTC; CDR3: CASSLSGGAAYEQYF
size: -; V: TRBV18; J: TRBJ2-5; D: TRBD1; DNA: TGTGCCAGCTCACCGTTGACAGGGGGCGCTTTAAGAGAGACCCAGTACTTC; CDR3: CASSPLTGGALRETQYF
size: -; V: TRBV6-6; J: TRBJ2-7; D: TRBD1; DNA: TGTGCCAGCTCTGACAGGGGGAGCTACGAGCAGTACTTC; CDR3: CASSDRGSYEQYF
size: -; V: TRBV7-2; J: TRBJ2-3; D: -; DNA: TGTGCCAGCAGCTTAGGGCTAGTGAGCGATACGCAGTATTTT; CDR3: CASSLGLVSDTQYF
size: -; V: TRBV6-5; J: TRBJ2-1; D: TRBD2; DNA: TGTGCCAGCAGTTACTCGACGGGGGGAGTTGAAAATGAGCAGTTCTTC; CDR3: CASSYSTGGVENEQFF
size: -; V: TRBV5-6; J: TRBJ1-1; D: -; DNA: TGTGCCAGCAGCTCCCCCCTGTACACTGAAGCTTTCTTT; CDR3: CASSSPLYTEAFF
size: -; V: TRBV3-1/TRBV3-2; J: TRBJ1-1; D: -; DNA: TGTGCCAGCAGCTGGGGGGGGAGGAGGACTGAAGCTTTCTTT; CDR3: CASSWGGRRTEAFF